Shown below are 27 T cell receptor beta chains from a single sample sequenced in a study of tumor-infiltrating lymphocytes in primary liver carcinoma. Starting material of roughly 0.45 ug total RNA yielded TCR beta cDNA via a constant-region primer. Slightly modified ARM-PCR with three nested multiplex PCR rounds yielded TCR beta libraries. TRBV1-TRBV30 forward primers paired with a C-beta reverse primer were used in the first two PCR rounds, which ran 9 to 10 cycles each. TCRdb re-called the multiplex PCR reads through MiXCR, storing one row per CDR3 protein. The sample has approximately 45,000 distinct CDR3 sequences; 60% to 80% are singletons. The source material, roughly 18-31 mg of unsorted bulk tissue, was used to co-extract RNA and DNA. Input material: tumor-adjacent normal liver tissue. All receptors derive from a woman aged 25-40 years with primary liver carcinoma and hepatitis B virus infection.

For this clonotype: The junction shows a germline mismatch at one end, possibly a read error. The V and J genes are TRBV5-4 and TRBJ2-1, with D possibly matching TRBD1 (7 bases). There are 17 residues in the CDR3. Looked up from germline, CDR1 is SGHNT and CDR2 is YYREEE (reference sequence). CDR3: CASSLCGGGTKYNEQFF. In DNA, the CDR3 is TGTGCTAGCAGCTTGTGTGGAGGGGGCACAAAATACAATGAGCAGTTCTTC.

To note about this clonotype: An end of the junction does not agree with germline; a read error may underlie this. The chain joins TRBV12-3 or TRBV12-4 to TRBJ2-3; D is unclear. CDR3 length: 13 amino acids. As DNA, the CDR3 is TGTACCAGCAGTTCTACCCAGCGCGATAAGCAGTATTTC. Translation gives CTSSSTQRDKQYF.

Points on this clonotype: The germline gene is not matched at one end of the junction; a read error may be the cause. J is TRBJ2-7 and V is TRBV11-2; the D is unclear. Germline values: CDR1 SGHAT, CDR2 FQNNGV. The CDR3 spans 11 residues. The CDR3: CVSRPAYEQYF. CDR3 DNA: TGTGTCAGCAGACCAGCATATGAGCAGTACTTC.

On this clonotype: Mismatch with germline at one junction end may stem from a read error. The chain employs TRBV6-2 or TRBV6-3 and TRBJ2-2; weak D call: TRBD2 (5 bases). The germline V gene has CDR1 MNHEY and CDR2 SVGEGT. The CDR3 is 14 amino acids. The CDR3 nucleotides read TGTACCAGCACCCTTTTCCCGGGGTCCGGGGAGCCGTTTTTT. This codes for CTSTLFPGSGEPFF.

This clonotype was found once. A junction end diverges from the germline sequence, so it may reflect a read error. The chain combines TRBV12-3 or TRBV12-4 with TRBJ1-1; D gene uncertain. CDR3 size: 15 residues. The CDR3 is CASSIAGPLNTEAFF. The CDR3 DNA sequence: TGTGCCAGCAGTATAGCTGGGCCCTTGAACACTGAAGCCTTCTTT.

Regarding this clonotype: An end of the junction does not agree with germline; a read error may underlie this. The rearrangement joins TRBV7-8 to TRBJ2-1, with D possibly being TRBD1 or TRBD2 (5 bases each). Germline values: CDR1 SGHVS, CDR2 FQNEAQ. CDR3 length: 15 amino acids. CDR3 coding DNA: TGTGCCAGCAGCTCGGGACGGTCCACCTACAATGGGCAGTTCTTC. Translated, it gives CASSSGRSTYNGQFF.

With respect to this clonotype: A junction boundary mismatches the germline segment, possibly from a read error. The gene calls are TRBV11-2 and TRBJ2-3, with D perhaps TRBD2 (5 bases). The CDR3 totals 17 residues. CDR1 is SGHAT, CDR2 FQNNGV, per germline. The CDR3 DNA reads TGTGCCAGCAGCCATCGAGGTAGCGAGAGCCTCACAGATACTCAGTATTTT. The encoded protein is CASSHRGSESLTDTQYF.

Notes on this clonotype: A much larger clone sits a single nucleotide away, making a read error possible. This rearrangement joins TRBV11-3 to TRBJ1-1; TRBD1 might be the D (5 bases). Trimming removed 7 bases from V and 4 bases from J, with 13 bases in between. This CDR3 spans 13 amino acids. Germline-derived CDR1 and CDR2 are SGHNT and YENEEA. This chain's CDR3 is CASTTGLSTEAFF. The CDR3 DNA sequence: TGTGCCAGCACCACAGGTTTGAGCACTGAAGCTTTCTTT.

Worth noting for this clonotype: It may be a read error: a sequence one base away is much more abundant. The CDR3 ends on some other residue instead of the conserved phenylalanine or tryptophan, so this is likely a read error. The chain employs TRBV10-2 and TRBJ1-1; 7 positions match TRBD1. The CDR3 has 15 amino acids. In germline, CDR1 is WSHSY, CDR2 SAAADI. Trimming at V came to 2 bases and at J to 4 bases, leaving 7 bases not matched to a gene. The CDR3 DNA follows: TGCGCCAGCAGTGAGACTCCAGACAGGGTCACTGAAGCTTTCTCT. Translation gives CASSETPDRVTEAFS.

Of note for this clonotype: The junction departs from the called germline gene at one end, perhaps through a read error. This chain links TRBV7-9 with TRBJ2-1; maybe TRBD2 (6 bases). This CDR3 is 16 amino acids long. Germline CDR1 and CDR2: SEHNR and FQNEAQ (reference sequence). The CDR3 loop reads CVSSSLAGGPFGEQFF. DNA of the CDR3: TGTGTCAGCAGCTCCCTAGCTGGAGGGCCCTTCGGGGAGCAGTTCTTC.

This clonotype has ten or more counts. The V gene is TRBV14, the J gene TRBJ2-3, with D perhaps being TRBD1 or TRBD2 (5 bases each). Looked up from germline, CDR1 is SGHDN and CDR2 is FVKESK. V was clipped by 4 bases and J by 0 bases, with 14 bases between them. CDR3 size: 16 residues. CDR3 loop: CASSLLGTASTDTQYF. Written as DNA, the CDR3 is TGTGCCAGCAGCCTCCTGGGGACGGCAAGCACAGATACGCAGTATTTT.

Comments on this clonotype: This may be a read error: a much more frequent sequence differs by one nucleotide. This chain uses TRBV29-1 with TRBJ2-1; 7 bases line up with TRBD1. The length of the CDR3 is 14 residues. Looked up from germline, CDR1 is SQVTM and CDR2 is ANQGSEA. After removal of 5 bases from V and 9 bases from J, the junction contained 13 bases not matched to a gene. The DNA for the CDR3 is TGCAGCGTTCCTCTAGTCTCGAGGGGGCGTGAGCAGTTCTTC. It encodes CSVPLVSRGREQFF.

Remarks on this clonotype: This could be a read error, since a much larger clone is one nucleotide away. This sequence joins TRBV7-8 and TRBJ2-2; perhaps TRBD2 as D (6 bases). From germline, CDR1 is SGHVS and CDR2 FQNEAQ. Trimming cost V 9 bases and J 4 bases, with 18 bases left between them. The CDR3 sequence is 15 residues long. Written as DNA, the CDR3 is TGTGCCAGTAGGAGGGTGGGAGGAGTCACCGGGGAGCTGTTTTTT. Its translation is CASRRVGGVTGELFF.

A note on this clonotype: Given the absence of the conserved phenylalanine or tryptophan at the CDR3 end, a read error is likely. This sequence joins TRBV4-3 and TRBJ2-1, with unresolved D. V dropped 6 bases and J dropped 6 bases, with 15 bases sitting between them. Germline V gene data show CDR1 as LGHNA and CDR2 as YSLEER. This CDR3 region has 14 residues. The CDR3 loop is CASSHTEFVNEQFL. The DNA of the CDR3 is TGCGCCAGCAGTCACACAGAGTTTGTCAATGAGCAGTTCCTC.

A remark on this clonotype: Lacking the conserved final phenylalanine or tryptophan, this CDR3 likely reflects a read error. The limits of the CDR3 on the DNA are not certain, so only TCRdb's listed CDR3 is given. This rearrangement joins TRBV11-2 to TRBJ2-7; the tabulated D call, TRBD1, remains unverified against the DNA. A total of 17 residues make up the CDR3, ends included. Germline CDR1 reads SGHAT; CDR2 reads FQNNGV. The CDR3 spells CASSVTGGGSWTYEQHL.

A note on this clonotype: Relative to the germline gene, one junction end is altered; a read error may explain this. The V and J genes are TRBV11-2 and TRBJ2-1; possibly TRBD1 or TRBD2 for D (5 bases each). The CDR3 length is 14 residues. Germline CDR1 reads SGHAT; CDR2 reads FQNNGV. The CDR3 spells CASNHRGAYNKQFF. As DNA, the CDR3 is TGTGCTAGCAACCATCGAGGGGCCTACAATAAGCAGTTCTTC.

For this clonotype: Sequence at one end of the junction differs from germline and may be a read error. The V gene is TRBV4-3, the J gene TRBJ2-5, with TRBD2 matching over 7 bases. Germline lookup yields CDR1 LGHNA and CDR2 YSLEER. The length of the CDR3 is 15 residues. The chain's CDR3 is CASSHVRRERETQYF. The CDR3 bases are TGTGCCAGCAGCCATGTCCGGCGGGAGCGGGAGACCCAGTACTTC.

As to this clonotype: Mismatch with germline at one junction end may stem from a read error. V and J are TRBV29-1 and TRBJ2-7; D uncertain. The CDR3 extends over 12 amino acids. Looked up from germline, CDR1 is SQVTM and CDR2 is ANQGSEA. The CDR3 nucleotides read TGCAGCGTTGAGGCGCAATCCTACGATCAGTACTTC. Translating it yields CSVEAQSYDQYF.

This clonotype was counted a single time. Given a much more abundant clone one base away, this may be a read error. The chain has TRBV11-2 and TRBJ2-3; 8 nucleotides align to TRBD1. CDR3 length: 15 amino acids. Germline values: CDR1 SGHAT, CDR2 FQNNGV. CDR3 region: CVSSVDRGSTDTQYF. DNA for the CDR3: TGTGTCAGCAGCGTCGACAGGGGCAGCACAGATACGCAGTATTTT.

This clonotype was detected only once. The chain joins TRBV7-2 to TRBJ2-7; possible D gene TRBD2, 6 bases. Trimming shortened V by 8 bases and J by 3 bases, and 8 bases separated the two germline ends. Germline values: CDR1 SGHTA, CDR2 FQGNSA. This CDR3 is built from 11 residues. The CDR3 region is CASGTLYEQYF. DNA of the CDR3: TGTGCCAGCGGGACTCTCTACGAGCAGTACTTC. Based on the CDR3 plus reference TRBV7-2 and TRBJ2-7, the full variable domain is GAGVSQSPSNKVTEKGKDVELRCDPISGHTALYWYRQSLGQGLEFLIYFQGNSAPDKSGLPSDRFSAERTGGSVSTLTIQRTQQEDSAVYLCASGTLYEQYFGPGTRLTVT.

This clonotype was counted between two and nine times. Possible read error: a much larger clone is one base away. The chain employs TRBV5-4 and TRBJ2-3; 8 bases align to TRBD2. From germline, CDR1 is SGHNT and CDR2 YYREEE (reference sequence). Trimming at V came to 4 bases and at J to 5 bases, leaving 9 bases not matched to a gene. The CDR3 consists of 15 residues. In DNA form, the CDR3 reads TGTGCCAGCAGCGTGAATCGGGGACTAGGAGATACGCAGTATTTT. Its protein is CASSVNRGLGDTQYF. The variable domain in full, with the rest retrieved from reference TRBV5-4 and TRBJ2-3, is ETGVTQSPTHLIKTRGQQVTLRCSSQSGHNTVSWYQQALGQGPQFIFQYYREEENGRGNFPPRFSGLQFPNYSSELNVNALELDDSALYLCASSVNRGLGDTQYFGPGTRLTVL.

Worth noting for this clonotype: An end of the junction differs from the germline gene, which may be a read error. V gene TRBV29-1 combines with J gene TRBJ2-1; TRBD2 matches 13 bases. Germline V gives CDR1 SQVTM, CDR2 ANQGSEA. The CDR3 consists of 14 residues. The DNA for the CDR3 is TGTAGCCTAACGGGACTAGCGGGGAACAATCAGCAGTTCTTC. It yields the protein CSLTGLAGNNQQFF.

A note on this clonotype: The junction departs from germline at one end; a sequencing error may be responsible. J is TRBJ2-5 and V is TRBV10-3, with a tentative D call TRBD1 (6 bases). This CDR3 is 16 amino acids long. Germline assignment: CDR1 ENHRY and CDR2 SYGVKD. The CDR3 loop reads CAISESGGRPRETQYF. The CDR3 DNA follows: TGCGCCATCAGTGAGTCTGGGGGCCGCCCTCGGGAGACCCAGTACTTC.

This clonotype has at least ten counts. The chain joins TRBV6-5 to TRBJ1-1, with D possibly TRBD1 on 5 matching bases. The CDR3 is made up of 15 amino acids. With 0 bases removed from V and 8 bases from J, the gap between germline ends came to 16 bases. Germline V gene data show CDR1 as MNHEY and CDR2 as SVGAGI. The CDR3 is CASSYSASGNSEAFF. In nucleotides, the CDR3 is TGTGCCAGCAGTTACTCGGCGTCAGGGAACTCGGAAGCTTTCTTT.

About this clonotype: At one boundary the junction diverges from the germline segment, which might be a read error. V and J are TRBV11-1 and TRBJ2-7; possibly TRBD2 for D (6 bases). The CDR3 sequence is 14 residues long. Germline V CDR1 and CDR2: SGHAT, FQDESV (reference sequence). The CDR3: CATSLAAASYEQYF. CDR3 DNA: TGTGCCACCAGCTTAGCGGCGGCCTCCTACGAGCAGTACTTT.

For this clonotype: At one boundary the junction diverges from the germline segment, which might be a read error. The chain employs TRBV11-1 and TRBJ2-2; D is possibly TRBD1 or TRBD2 (5 bases each). The V gene's germline CDR1 is SGHAT and CDR2 FQDESV (reference sequence). The CDR3 extends over 16 amino acids. CDR3 coding DNA: TGTGCCAACAGCTTAGTGGGGGATACGAACACCGGGGAGCTGTTCTTT. Translating gives CANSLVGDTNTGELFF. Complete variable domain (other parts from reference TRBV11-1 and TRBJ2-2): EAEVAQSPRYKITEKSQAVAFWCDPISGHATLYWYRQILGQGPELLVQFQDESVVDDSQLPKDRFSAERLKGVDSTLKIQPAELGDSAMYLCANSLVGDTNTGELFFGEGSRLTVL.

The rearrangement joins TRBV5-8 to TRBJ2-7, with D maybe TRBD1 (6 bases). V lost 2 bases, J lost 3 bases, and 12 bases lay in between. In germline, CDR1 is SGHTS, CDR2 YDEGEE. This CDR3 comprises 14 residues. DNA of the CDR3: TGTGCCAGCAGCTTCATTGGACAGCTCTACGAGCAGTACTTC. Residues: CASSFIGQLYEQYF.